Described below is a single T cell receptor beta chain sequence and its context. What it recognizes is unknown. At one end, the junction sequence differs from germline, possibly due to a read error. The sample originates from a study of cytomegalovirus exposure and HLA in healthy donors. Study results and limitations: In a later analysis, several top co-occurrence clusters appeared linked to parvovirus B19, influenza, CMV and Epstein-Barr virus. Confirmation in vitro established that three CMV-associated chains were specific for CMV antigens. The study assumed roughly uniform donor sequencing depth for presence/absence analyses. In an earlier analysis, in 587 donors, most V segments appeared productive either ~90% or ~30% of the time.

It was with 60 Vbeta and 13 Jbeta primers that the PCR ran. Sequenced by immunoSEQ multiplex PCR; TCRdb stores in-frame clones only, minus some. The sample includes around 130,000 clones, roughly 66% of them seen just once. This CDR3 comprises 17 residues. Germline loops: CDR1 MNHEY, CDR2 SMNVEV (reference sequence). The chain links TRBV27 to TRBJ2-7; TRBD1 agrees at 7 bases. The material sequenced was PBMCs. This receptor was identified in a man in his late teens or twenties in good health and CMV-seronegative. CDR3 nucleotides: TGTGCCTGCAGTTCGACCGTCCTAGGGACAGCCCCTCGGGAGCAGTACTTC. Residues: CACSSTVLGTAPREQYF.